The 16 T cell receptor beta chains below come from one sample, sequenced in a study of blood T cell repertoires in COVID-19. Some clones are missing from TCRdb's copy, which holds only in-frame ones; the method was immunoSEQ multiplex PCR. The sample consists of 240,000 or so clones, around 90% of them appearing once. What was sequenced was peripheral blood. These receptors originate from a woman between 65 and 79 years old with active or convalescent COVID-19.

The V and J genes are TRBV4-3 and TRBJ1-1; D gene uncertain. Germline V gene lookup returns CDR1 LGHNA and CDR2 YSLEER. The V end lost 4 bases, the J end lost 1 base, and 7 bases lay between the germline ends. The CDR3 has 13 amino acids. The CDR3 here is CASSREGNTEAFF. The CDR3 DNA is TGCGCCAGCAGCCGGGAGGGGAACACTGAAGCTTTCTTT.

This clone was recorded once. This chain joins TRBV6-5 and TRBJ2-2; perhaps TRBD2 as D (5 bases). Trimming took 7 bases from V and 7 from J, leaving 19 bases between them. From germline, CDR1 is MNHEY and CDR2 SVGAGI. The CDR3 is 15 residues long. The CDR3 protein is CASKEAPSGFGELFF. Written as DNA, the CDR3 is TGTGCCAGCAAGGAGGCTCCTTCGGGTTTCGGGGAGCTGTTTTTT.

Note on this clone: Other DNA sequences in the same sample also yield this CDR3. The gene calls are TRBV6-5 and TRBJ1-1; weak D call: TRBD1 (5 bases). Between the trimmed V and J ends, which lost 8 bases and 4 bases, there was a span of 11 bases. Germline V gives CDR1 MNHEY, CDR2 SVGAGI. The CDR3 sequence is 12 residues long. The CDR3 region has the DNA TGTGCCAGCTCCCGGGGGGGCACTGAAGCTTTCTTT. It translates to CASSRGGTEAFF.

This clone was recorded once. Here the CDR3 reads CASILGTEETQYF. CDR3 coding DNA: TGTGCCAGCATCTTGGGGACAGAAGAGACCCAGTACTTC. The chain uses TRBV12-3 or TRBV12-4 and TRBJ2-5; TRBD1 agrees at 7 bases. The CDR3 has 13 residues. The junction had 5 bases not matched to a gene; V was cut back by 7 bases and J by 3 bases.

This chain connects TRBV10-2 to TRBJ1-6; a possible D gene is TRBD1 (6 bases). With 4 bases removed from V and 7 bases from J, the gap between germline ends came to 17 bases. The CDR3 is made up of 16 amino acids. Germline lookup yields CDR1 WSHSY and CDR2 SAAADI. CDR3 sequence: CASSASGGQGNSPLHF. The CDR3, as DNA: TGCGCCAGCAGTGCTTCGGGCGGGCAGGGGAATTCACCCCTCCACTTT.

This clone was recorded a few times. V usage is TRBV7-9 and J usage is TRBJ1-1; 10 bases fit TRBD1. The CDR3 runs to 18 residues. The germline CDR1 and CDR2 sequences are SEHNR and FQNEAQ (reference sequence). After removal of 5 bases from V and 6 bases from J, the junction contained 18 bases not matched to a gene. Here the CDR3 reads CASSQHGTGVVRAPEAFF. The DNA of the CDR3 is TGTGCCAGCAGCCAGCACGGGACAGGGGTAGTGAGGGCTCCTGAAGCTTTCTTT.

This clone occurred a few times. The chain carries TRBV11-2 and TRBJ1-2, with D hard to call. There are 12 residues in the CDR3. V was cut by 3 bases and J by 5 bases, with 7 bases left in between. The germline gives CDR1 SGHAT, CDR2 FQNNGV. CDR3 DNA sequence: TGTGCCAGCAGCTTCGGGAAGTATGGCTACACCTTC. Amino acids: CASSFGKYGYTF.

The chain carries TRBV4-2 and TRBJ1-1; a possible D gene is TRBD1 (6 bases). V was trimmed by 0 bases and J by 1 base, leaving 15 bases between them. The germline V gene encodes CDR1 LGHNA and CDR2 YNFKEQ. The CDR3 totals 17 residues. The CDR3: CASSQDEQGWENTEAFF. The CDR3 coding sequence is TGTGCCAGCAGCCAAGATGAACAGGGCTGGGAGAACACTGAAGCTTTCTTT.

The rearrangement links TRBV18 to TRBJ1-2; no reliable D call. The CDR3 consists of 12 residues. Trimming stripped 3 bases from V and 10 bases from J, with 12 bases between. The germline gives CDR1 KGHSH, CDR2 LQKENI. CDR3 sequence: CASSPADTDYTF. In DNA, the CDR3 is TGTGCCAGCTCACCGGCGGATACGGACTACACCTTC. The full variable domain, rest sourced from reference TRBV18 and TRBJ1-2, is NAGVMQNPRHLVRRRGQEARLRCSPMKGHSHVYWYRQLPEEGLKFMVYLQKENIIDESGMPKERFSAEFPKEGPSILRIQQVVRGDSAAYFCASSPADTDYTFGSGTRLTVV.

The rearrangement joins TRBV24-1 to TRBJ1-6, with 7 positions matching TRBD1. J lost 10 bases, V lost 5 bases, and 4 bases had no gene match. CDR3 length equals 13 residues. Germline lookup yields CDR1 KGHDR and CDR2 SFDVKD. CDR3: CATSAQGGSPLHF. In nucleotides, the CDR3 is TGTGCCACCAGTGCCCAGGGGGGATCACCCCTCCACTTT.

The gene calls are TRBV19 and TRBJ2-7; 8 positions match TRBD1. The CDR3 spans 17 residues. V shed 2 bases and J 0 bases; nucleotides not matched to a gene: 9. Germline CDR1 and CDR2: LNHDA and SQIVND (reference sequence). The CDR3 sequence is CASSIPRDRTYSYEQYF. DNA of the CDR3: TGTGCCAGTAGTATACCTCGGGACAGGACCTACTCCTACGAGCAGTACTTC.

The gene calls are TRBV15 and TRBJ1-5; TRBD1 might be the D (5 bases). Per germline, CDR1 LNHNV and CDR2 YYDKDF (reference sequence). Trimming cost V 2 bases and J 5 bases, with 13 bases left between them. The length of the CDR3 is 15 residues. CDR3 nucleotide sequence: TGTGCCACCAGCAGAACTAGCGACAGAGATCAGCCCCAGCATTTT. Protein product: CATSRTSDRDQPQHF. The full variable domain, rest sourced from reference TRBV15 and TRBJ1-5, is DAMVIQNPRYQVTQFGKPVTLSCSQTLNHNVMYWYQQKSSQAPKLLFHYYDKDFNNEADTPDNFQSRRPNTSFCFLDIRSPGLGDTAMYLCATSRTSDRDQPQHFGDGTRLSIL.

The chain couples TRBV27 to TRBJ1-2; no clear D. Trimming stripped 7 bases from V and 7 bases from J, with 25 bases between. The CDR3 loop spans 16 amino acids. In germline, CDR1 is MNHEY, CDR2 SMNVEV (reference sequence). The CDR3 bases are TGTGCCAGCAAAATGGGCCCTACAACCATCCCTGGTGGCTACACCTTC. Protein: CASKMGPTTIPGGYTF.

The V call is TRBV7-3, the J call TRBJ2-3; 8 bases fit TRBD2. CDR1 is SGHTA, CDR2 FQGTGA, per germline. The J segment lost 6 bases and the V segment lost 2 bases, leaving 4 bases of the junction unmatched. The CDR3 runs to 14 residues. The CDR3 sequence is CASSLSGGKDTQYF. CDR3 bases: TGTGCCAGCAGCTTATCGGGAGGGAAGGATACGCAGTATTTT.

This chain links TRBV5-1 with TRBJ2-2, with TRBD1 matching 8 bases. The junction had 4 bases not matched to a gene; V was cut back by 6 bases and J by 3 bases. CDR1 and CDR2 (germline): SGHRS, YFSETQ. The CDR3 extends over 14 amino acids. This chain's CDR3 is CASKSTGDTGELFF. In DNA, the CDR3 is TGCGCCAGCAAATCGACAGGGGACACCGGGGAGCTGTTTTTT.

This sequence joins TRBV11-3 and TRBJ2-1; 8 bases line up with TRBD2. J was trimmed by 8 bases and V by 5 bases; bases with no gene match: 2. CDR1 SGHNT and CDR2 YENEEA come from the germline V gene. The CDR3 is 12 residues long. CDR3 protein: CASSPGGDEQFF. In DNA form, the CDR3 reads TGTGCCAGCAGCCCCGGGGGGGATGAGCAGTTCTTC. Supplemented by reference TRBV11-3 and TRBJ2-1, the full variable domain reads EAGVVQSPRYKIIEKKQPVAFWCNPISGHNTLYWYLQNLGQGPELLIRYENEEAVDDSQLPKDRFSAERLKGVDSTLKIQPAELGDSAVYLCASSPGGDEQFFGPGTRLTVL.